This T cell receptor beta chain is from a study of cytomegalovirus exposure and HLA in healthy donors. About the study: From 170 million or so T cells, an earlier analysis saw around 120 million unique TCR beta sequences. Study observations and caveats: A later examination showed that TCR association rates differed by HLA locus, with DRB1 most and HLA-C fewest. Cytomegalovirus-associated status was assigned to 164 TCR beta chains. A later analysis showed HLA-associated TCR beta chains outstripping equally common others in clonal expansion.

This clone came up once. Its antigen is unidentified. Germline V gene lookup returns CDR1 ENHRY and CDR2 SYGVKD. V shed 7 bases, J shed 7 bases, and the junction held 16 bases outside the gene matches. The CDR3 consists of 18 residues. Primers included in the PCR were 60 Vbeta and 13 Jbeta primers. Profiling relied on immunoSEQ multiplex PCR, and the TCRdb table lists in-frame clones only, not all of them. The sample has some 150,000 clones; approximately 70% are singletons. Specimen: PBMCs. The clonotype was recovered from a woman in her thirties in good health and CMV-seronegative. This sequence joins TRBV10-3 and TRBJ2-2; 12 positions agree with TRBD2. The CDR3 loop is CAIMATSGSPGRSGELFF. The CDR3 bases are TGTGCCATCATGGCGACTAGCGGGAGTCCGGGTAGAAGCGGGGAGCTGTTTTTT.